This TCR beta chain is drawn from a study of cytomegalovirus exposure and HLA in healthy donors. The primer mix had 60 Vbeta and 13 Jbeta primers. TCRdb's copy holds only in-frame clones and misses some; the assay was immunoSEQ multiplex PCR. The profile shows around 140,000 clones, 79% of them singletons. V lost 8 bases and J lost 6, with 11 bases in between. Germline CDR1 and CDR2: WNHNN and SYGVQD (reference sequence). This CDR3 is 12 amino acids long. This clonotype was obtained from a male donor in good health and CMV-seronegative. The specimen sequenced was PBMCs. The chain carries TRBV10-1 and TRBJ2-1; a possible D gene is TRBD1 (5 bases). The CDR3 coding sequence is TGCGCCAGCGGGGCTAGTATCAATGAGCAGTTCTTC. Protein product: CASGASINEQFF.